This TCR beta chain was identified in a study of OX40 agonist ivuxolimab in advanced cancers. Overall study: Participants averaged approximately 65 years of age (range roughly 20 to 90) and were around 85% male. Three individuals attained partial responses, comprising one hepatocellular carcinoma case and two cutaneous melanoma cases. Study-level points and caveats: Clonal expansion by week 6 occurred in CD4+ and CD8+ blood T cells (at 0.1 to 3.0 mg/kg).

The assay was immunoSEQ multiplex PCR, and TCRdb's table has in-frame clones only and misses some. The sample holds tens of thousands of clones, approximately 85% seen once. Regarding this clone: Its matching antigen is unknown.

Trimming cost V 2 bases and J 8 bases, with 9 bases left between them. Per germline, CDR1 MDHEN and CDR2 SYDVKM. This CDR3 comprises 13 residues. Source: CD4+ or CD8+ T cells sorted from blood, taken in a trial of the OX40 agonist ivuxolimab. This TCR came from an adult with an advanced solid tumor such as melanoma, head and neck, liver or kidney cancer. This chain links TRBV28 with TRBJ1-4; D not certain. Here the CDR3 DNA reads TGTGCCAGCAGTTTAAATGCATTCGAAAAACTGTTTTTT. Translated, it gives CASSLNAFEKLFF.